Listed here is a single TCR beta chain. This CDR3 comprises 15 residues. With 5 bases clipped from V and 4 bases from J, the junction kept 12 bases outside the gene matches. Germline V gene data show CDR1 as GTSNPN and CDR2 as SVGIG (reference sequence). Produced via immunoSEQ multiplex PCR; TCRdb's table is partial and in-frame only. The sample has some 640,000 clones, 70% to 90% seen once. The data stem from a study of shared T cell receptors in the human thymus. The data were also submitted as part of a second study, on human thymus T cells. In that study: Donation was from healthy Finnish infants who were having corrective surgery that addressed congenital heart defects. From resections taken during corrective heart surgery, the thymus tissue was obtained. Both thymic and peripheral blood repertoires showed apparently biased V and J usage. Unrelated individuals reportedly shared highly overlapping thymic TCR repertoires.

This chain uses TRBV30 with TRBJ2-7; 9 bases are a match to TRBD2. The sequence was collected from a boy under three years old with a congenital heart defect. The material sequenced was thymocytes. The CDR3 reads CAWAATSGGNYEQYF. Here the CDR3 DNA reads TGTGCCTGGGCCGCGACTAGCGGAGGGAATTACGAGCAGTACTTC.